The 19 T cell receptor beta chains below all came from one sample that was sequenced in a study of T-cell reconstitution after alpha-beta-depleted transplantation in children. Preparation of the TCRbeta library used unique molecular identifiers. TCRdb fed the PCR reads into MiXCR, producing one record per CDR3 protein. Among hundreds of thousands of distinct CDR3 sequences listed, about 11% were seen once. The material sequenced was PBMCs from the stem cell graft donor, taken from the stem cell graft. The receptors derive from a human donor who donated a stem cell graft to a child with acute lymphoblastic leukemia.

This clonotype was seen ten or more times. J is TRBJ2-1 and V is TRBV11-2; tentatively, D is TRBD2 (6 bases). The germline V gene encodes CDR1 SGHAT and CDR2 FQNNGV. The CDR3 is 19 amino acids. Trimming stripped 1 base from V and 0 bases from J, with 19 bases between. The CDR3 here is CASSLVSGEGFSSYNEQFF. CDR3 nucleotide sequence: TGTGCCAGCAGCTTAGTCTCGGGAGAGGGATTTTCCTCCTACAATGAGCAGTTCTTC.

This clonotype came up many times. The chain recombines TRBV4-3 with TRBJ1-5; no clear D gene. The CDR3 extends over 13 amino acids. Looked up from germline, CDR1 is LGHNA and CDR2 is YSLEER. V lost 1 base and J lost 8, with 9 bases in between. CDR3 DNA: TGCGCCAGCAGCCAAGCTTTAAAGGAGCCCCAGCATTTT. Translation gives CASSQALKEPQHF.

This clonotype was seen at least ten times. The chain joins TRBV20-1 to TRBJ2-3; no clear D. Germline CDR1 DFQATT, CDR2 SNEGSKA (reference sequence). The CDR3 has 16 amino acids. The V end lost 6 bases, the J end lost 4 bases, and 23 bases lay between the germline ends. The CDR3 spells CSAHPHAWDGADTQYF. CDR3 sequence (DNA): TGCAGTGCGCACCCTCATGCGTGGGATGGAGCAGATACGCAGTATTTT.

This clonotype was observed many times. The rearrangement uses TRBV4-1 and TRBJ1-2; TRBD1 might be the D (6 bases). Germline CDR1 is MGHRA and CDR2 is YSYEKL. This CDR3 spans 14 amino acids. Trimming shortened V by 6 bases and J by 6 bases, and 17 bases separated the two germline ends. For the CDR3, the DNA is TGCGCCAGCAGACAGGGAAGGCGAGAGGATGGCTACACCTTC. As protein: CASRQGRREDGYTF.

The chain links TRBV20-1 to TRBJ2-3; TRBD2 matches 9 bases. The CDR3 length is 15 residues. The junction had 9 bases not matched to a gene; V was cut back by 2 bases and J by 6 bases. CDR1 DFQATT and CDR2 SNEGSKA come from the germline V gene (reference sequence). CDR3 region: CSARNRGLAPDTQYF. CDR3 sequence (DNA): TGCAGTGCTAGAAATAGGGGACTAGCCCCGGATACGCAGTATTTT.

The gene calls are TRBV15 and TRBJ1-1, with D uncertain. The V gene lost 8 bases and the J gene lost 2 bases, with 9 bases spanning the gap. This CDR3 spans 12 amino acids. The V gene's germline CDR1 is LNHNV and CDR2 YYDKDF (reference sequence). CDR3 DNA sequence: TGTGCCACCGGCCAGCAAAACACTGAAGCTTTCTTT. Its translation: CATGQQNTEAFF.

Many counts were recorded for this clonotype. The chain uses TRBV7-9 and TRBJ2-2; 9 bases fit TRBD1. The CDR3 contains 19 residues. V shed 5 bases, J shed 3 bases, and the junction held 16 bases outside the gene matches. Germline V gene data show CDR1 as SEHNR and CDR2 as FQNEAQ (reference sequence). The CDR3 DNA sequence: TGTGCCAGCAGCGGCCGGGACAGGGAAAGGGAATCGGACACCGGGGAGCTGTTTTTT. Protein: CASSGRDRERESDTGELFF.

This clonotype was picked up many times. The chain combines TRBV7-9 with TRBJ1-2; D may be TRBD1 (5 bases). In germline, CDR1 is SEHNR, CDR2 FQNEAQ (reference sequence). Trimming stripped 5 bases from V and 3 bases from J, with 16 bases between. The CDR3 is 15 amino acids. CDR3 sequence: CASSLGTAAYYGYTF. The DNA of the CDR3 is TGTGCCAGCAGCCTAGGGACTGCCGCTTACTATGGCTACACCTTC.

In its sample, this clonotype was seen many times. CDR3 region: CASSQDRANSPLHF. CDR3 DNA: TGTGCCAGCAGCCAGGACAGGGCGAATTCACCCCTCCACTTT. V gene TRBV9 combines with J gene TRBJ1-6, with 8 nucleotides matching TRBD1. The CDR3 is 14 residues long. Germline trimming cut 4 bases from V and 7 bases from J; bases unmatched to any gene: 4. CDR1 and CDR2 from the germline V gene are SGDLS and YYNGEE.

The table lists this clonotype with many counts. The chain has TRBV7-9 and TRBJ2-1, with 8 bases aligning to TRBD2. The CDR3 is 17 residues long. The germline CDR1 and CDR2 sequences are SEHNR and FQNEAQ (reference sequence). V lost 5 bases to trimming and J lost 5 bases; unmatched junction nucleotides: 14. CDR3 in amino acids: CASSAHSGNSHNNEQFF. The CDR3, as DNA: TGTGCCAGCAGCGCCCATAGCGGGAACTCCCATAACAATGAGCAGTTCTTC.

This clonotype was detected ten times or more. The V gene is TRBV24-1, the J gene TRBJ2-3; perhaps D is TRBD1 or TRBD2 (5 bases each). The CDR3 runs 13 residues. Germline loops: CDR1 KGHDR, CDR2 SFDVKD. Trimming shortened V by 3 bases and J by 5 bases, and 8 bases separated the two germline ends. The CDR3 nucleotides read TGTGCCACCAGTGATGGGGGAGAAGATACGCAGTATTTT. This sequence encodes CATSDGGEDTQYF.

The J gene is TRBJ1-1, the V gene TRBV7-2, with 8 bases that match TRBD1. V shed 5 bases and J 3 bases; nucleotides not matched to a gene: 5. The germline V gene encodes CDR1 SGHTA and CDR2 FQGNSA. The CDR3 is made up of 14 amino acids. CDR3 residues: CASSQGQAYTEAFF. As DNA, the CDR3 is TGTGCCAGCAGCCAGGGACAGGCGTACACTGAAGCTTTCTTT.

The table lists this clonotype with many counts. The chain uses TRBV12-3 or TRBV12-4 and TRBJ2-7; D remains ambiguous. CDR3 length equals 13 residues. Between the trimmed V and J ends, which lost 6 bases and 6 bases, there was a span of 15 bases. The CDR3 spells CASSQLLPVEQYF. The CDR3 nucleotides are TGTGCCAGCAGCCAACTCTTGCCCGTCGAGCAGTACTTC.

This clonotype was detected ten times or more. The chain couples TRBV27 to TRBJ2-7; perhaps TRBD1 as D (6 bases). The germline V gene has CDR1 MNHEY and CDR2 SMNVEV (reference sequence). The CDR3 spans 13 residues. V was shortened by 6 bases and J by 2 bases, with 11 bases between the two germline ends. The CDR3 bases are TGTGCCAGCAGGCCAGGGGTACCCTACGAGCAGTACTTC. Amino acid sequence: CASRPGVPYEQYF.

Many counts were recorded for this clonotype. The CDR3 reads CASSNRGIESYNEQFF. In nucleotides, the CDR3 is TGTGCCAGCAGCAACCGGGGAATAGAGTCCTACAATGAGCAGTTCTTC. This chain links TRBV5-5 with TRBJ2-1, with D tentatively TRBD2 (5 bases). The V and J ends lost 4 bases and 1 base respectively, with 15 bases between them. CDR1 and CDR2 (germline): SGHKS, YYEKEE (reference sequence). The CDR3 sequence is 16 residues long.

This clonotype was detected ten times or more. V and J are TRBV9 and TRBJ1-1, with D perhaps matching TRBD1 (6 bases). The CDR3 has 12 residues. The V end was cut by 0 bases, the J end by 8 bases, with 8 bases between. The germline CDR1 and CDR2 sequences are SGDLS and YYNGEE. The CDR3 here is CASSVEGTEAFF. The CDR3 bases are TGTGCCAGCAGCGTAGAAGGGACAGAAGCTTTCTTT.

This clonotype was found many times. The chain links TRBV30 to TRBJ1-2; TRBD1 is a possible D gene (5 bases). The CDR3 covers 13 residues. V was cut by 5 bases and J by 7 bases, with 17 bases left in between. Per the germline V gene, CDR1 is GTSNPN and CDR2 is SVGIG (reference sequence). The CDR3 reads CAWAGSSQGGYTF. The DNA for the CDR3 is TGTGCCTGGGCCGGGAGTTCCCAGGGTGGCTACACCTTC.

In this sample, this clonotype turned up a few times. The chain combines TRBV12-3 or TRBV12-4 with TRBJ2-2; no clear D. V dropped 5 bases and J dropped 0 bases, with 10 bases sitting between them. The CDR3 runs 15 residues. The DNA for the CDR3 is TGTGCCAGCAGTAGGACCGATACGAACACCGGGGAGCTGTTTTTT. Its protein is CASSRTDTNTGELFF.

This clonotype was counted ten times or more. The chain links TRBV12-3 or TRBV12-4 to TRBJ2-2; no reliable D call. The CDR3 runs to 15 residues. The germline V and J ends were trimmed by 3 bases and 4 bases, with 12 bases remaining between them. CDR3 coding DNA: TGTGCCAGCAGTTTCCCCCAAGACACCACCGGGGAGCTGTTTTTT. Translating it yields CASSFPQDTTGELFF.